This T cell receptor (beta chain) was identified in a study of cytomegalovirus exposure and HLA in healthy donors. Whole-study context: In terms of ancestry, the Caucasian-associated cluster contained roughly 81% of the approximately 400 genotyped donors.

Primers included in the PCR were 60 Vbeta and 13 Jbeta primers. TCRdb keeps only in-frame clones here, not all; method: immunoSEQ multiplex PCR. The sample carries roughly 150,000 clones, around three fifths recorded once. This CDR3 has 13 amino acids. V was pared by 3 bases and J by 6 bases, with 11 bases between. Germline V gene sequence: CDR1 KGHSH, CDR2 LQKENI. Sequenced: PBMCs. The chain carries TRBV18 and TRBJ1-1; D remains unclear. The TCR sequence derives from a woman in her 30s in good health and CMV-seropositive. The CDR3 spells CASSPSQEAEAFF. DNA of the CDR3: TGTGCCAGCTCACCTTCCCAGGAGGCTGAAGCTTTCTTT.